These 5 T cell receptor beta chains originate from one sample sequenced in a study of vaccination and CD4 T cells after COVID-19. The treatment is: roughly 10-day PBMC culture with coronavirus spike peptide pools or control peptides (ViraFEST assay). These receptors' targets are unknown. The Oncomine TCR Beta short-read assay generated sequence data from the DNA of cultured CD4+ T cells. Using its own MiXCR run on the PCR reads, TCRdb lists one record per CDR3 protein. Of about 30,000 distinct CDR3 sequences detected, approximately 60% appear once; the ten largest clones hold around a sixth. Source: CD4+ T cells from blood, cultured in vitro, taken after SARS-CoV-2 vaccination. Source of these receptors: a human donor who received a COVID-19 vaccine.

The V gene is TRBV20-1, the J gene TRBJ2-3; D is unclear. The germline V gene encodes CDR1 DFQATT and CDR2 SNEGSKA (reference sequence). Trimming cost V 6 bases and J 0 bases, with 19 bases left between them. This CDR3 spans 16 amino acids. The CDR3 reads CSATPMIITSTDTQYF. CDR3 DNA: TGCAGTGCCACACCCATGATTATTACTAGCACAGATACGCAGTATTTT.

The rearrangement uses TRBV6-5 and TRBJ1-1; D is possibly TRBD1 (6 bases). The germline V gene has CDR1 MNHEY and CDR2 SVGAGI. This CDR3 spans 14 amino acids. Trimming shortened V by 0 bases and J by 5 bases, and 10 bases separated the two germline ends. The CDR3 reads CASSYSGARTEAFF. CDR3 nucleotides: TGTGCCAGCAGTTACTCGGGGGCCAGGACTGAAGCTTTCTTT.

About this clonotype: The CDR3 does not close with the conserved phenylalanine or tryptophan, likely indicating a read error. V gene TRBV20-1 combines with J gene TRBJ2-7, with TRBD2 identical over 9 bases. The CDR3 length is 16 residues. Germline CDR1 DFQATT, CDR2 SNEGSKA (reference sequence). J lost 0 bases, V lost 3 bases, and 9 bases had no gene match. This CDR3 is CSARGSGGRSSYEQYL. The CDR3 DNA reads TGCAGTGCTAGGGGTAGCGGGGGAAGGAGCTCCTACGAGCAGTACCTC.

This clonotype was observed a few times. The rearrangement links TRBV11-3 to TRBJ1-6; 10 bases line up with TRBD1. The germline V gene has CDR1 SGHNT and CDR2 YENEEA. V dropped 6 bases and J dropped 5; count of bases not matched to a gene: 10. The CDR3 contains 17 residues. The CDR3: CASRVSSGTGDNSPLHF. For the CDR3, the DNA is TGTGCCAGCAGGGTTTCCTCCGGGACAGGGGATAATTCACCCCTCCACTTT.

J is TRBJ1-1 and V is TRBV30; TRBD1 might be the D (5 bases). From germline, CDR1 is GTSNPN and CDR2 SVGIG (reference sequence). The V and J ends lost 0 bases and 7 bases respectively, with 9 bases between them. The CDR3 is made up of 12 amino acids. The CDR3 spells CAWSVYTGEAFF. The CDR3 nucleotides are TGTGCCTGGAGTGTATATACAGGTGAAGCTTTCTTT.